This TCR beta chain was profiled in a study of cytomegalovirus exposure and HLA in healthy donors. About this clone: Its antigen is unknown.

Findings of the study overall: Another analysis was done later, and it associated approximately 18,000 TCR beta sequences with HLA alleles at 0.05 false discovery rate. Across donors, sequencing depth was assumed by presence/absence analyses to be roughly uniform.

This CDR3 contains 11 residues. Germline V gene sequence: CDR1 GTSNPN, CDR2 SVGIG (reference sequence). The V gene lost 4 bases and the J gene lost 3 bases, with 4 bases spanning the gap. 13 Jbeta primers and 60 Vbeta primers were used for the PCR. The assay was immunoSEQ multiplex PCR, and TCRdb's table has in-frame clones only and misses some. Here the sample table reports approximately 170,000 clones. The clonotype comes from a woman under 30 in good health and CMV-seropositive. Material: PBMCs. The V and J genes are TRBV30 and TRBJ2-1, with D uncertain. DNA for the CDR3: TGTGCCTGGACGTTCTACAATGAGCAGTTCTTC. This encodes CAWTFYNEQFF.